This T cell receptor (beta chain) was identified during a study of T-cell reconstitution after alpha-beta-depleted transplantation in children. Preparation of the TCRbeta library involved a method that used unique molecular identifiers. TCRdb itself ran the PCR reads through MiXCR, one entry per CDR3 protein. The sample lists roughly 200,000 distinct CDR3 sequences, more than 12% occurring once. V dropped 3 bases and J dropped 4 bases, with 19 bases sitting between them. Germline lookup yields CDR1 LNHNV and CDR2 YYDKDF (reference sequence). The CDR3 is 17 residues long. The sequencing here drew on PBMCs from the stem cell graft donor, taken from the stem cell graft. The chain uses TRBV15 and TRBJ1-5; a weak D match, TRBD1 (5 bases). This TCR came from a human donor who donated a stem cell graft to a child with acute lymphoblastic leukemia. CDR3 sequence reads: CATSRTLTQGDNQPQHF. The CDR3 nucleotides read TGTGCCACCAGCAGGACACTTACTCAGGGAGATAATCAGCCCCAGCATTTT. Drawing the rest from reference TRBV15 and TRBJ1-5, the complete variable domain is DAMVIQNPRYQVTQFGKPVTLSCSQTLNHNVMYWYQQKSSQAPKLLFHYYDKDFNNEADTPDNFQSRRPNTSFCFLDIRSPGLGDTAMYLCATSRTLTQGDNQPQHFGDGTRLSIL.